These 11 T cell receptor beta chains share one sample of origin, sequenced in a study of T cell responses to AZD1222 COVID-19 vaccine. Some clones are missing from TCRdb's copy, which holds only in-frame ones; the method was immunoSEQ multiplex PCR. The table has tens of thousands of clones, more than 75% seen once. The sequenced sample was peripheral blood, obtained on day 0 of AZD1222 vaccination. Receptors were obtained from an adult in good health.

The chain carries TRBV20-1 and TRBJ1-4; tentative D call: TRBD1 (5 bases). The CDR3 is made up of 17 amino acids. Germline CDR1 DFQATT, CDR2 SNEGSKA (reference sequence). Deletions cut 3 bases from V and 0 bases from J, with 17 bases between. CDR3 in amino acids: CSASARVTPATNEKLFF. The CDR3 coding sequence is TGCAGTGCTAGTGCCAGGGTAACCCCTGCAACTAATGAAAAACTGTTTTTT.

V gene TRBV4-1 combines with J gene TRBJ2-5; D not resolved. Between the trimmed V and J ends, which lost 3 bases and 5 bases, there was a span of 10 bases. This CDR3 is built from 13 residues. CDR1 and CDR2 from the germline V gene are MGHRA and YSYEKL. CDR3 in amino acids: CASSHNSRETQYF. Here the CDR3 DNA reads TGCGCCAGCAGCCACAATTCCCGGGAGACCCAGTACTTC.

The J gene is TRBJ2-5, the V gene TRBV7-9; 7 bases map to TRBD1. The V gene's germline CDR1 is SEHNR and CDR2 FQNEAQ (reference sequence). Trimming took 5 bases from V and 5 from J; bases not matched to a gene: 5. CDR3 length: 13 residues. The CDR3 coding sequence is TGTGCCAGCAGCCACAGGGGTGGGGAGACCCAGTACTTC. This translates into CASSHRGGETQYF.

This clone occurred once. The chain uses TRBV5-1 and TRBJ2-3, with 9 bases lining up with TRBD1. The germline V gene has CDR1 SGHRS and CDR2 YFSETQ. This CDR3 region has 15 residues. Losses at the gene ends were 5 bases for V and 1 base for J; bases not matched to a gene: 5. The CDR3 protein is CASSVDRGGTDTQYF. The CDR3, as DNA: TGCGCCAGCAGTGTGGACAGGGGCGGCACAGATACGCAGTATTTT.

The chain joins TRBV4-2 to TRBJ2-1; D gene uncertain. The CDR3 is 17 residues long. V lost 1 base to trimming and J lost 2 bases, with 15 bases between them. CDR1 LGHNA and CDR2 YNFKEQ come from the germline V gene. The chain's CDR3 is CASSQGASGLAYNEQFF. For the CDR3, the DNA is TGTGCCAGCAGCCAAGGGGCTTCTGGGCTAGCCTACAATGAGCAGTTCTTC.

This sequence joins TRBV4-3 and TRBJ2-3; 7 bases agree with TRBD1. There are 15 residues in the CDR3. Germline V gene sequence: CDR1 LGHNA, CDR2 YSLEER. The ends lost 0 bases at V and 7 bases at J; junction bases unmatched: 7. The CDR3 region is CASSQDPGGRNTQYF. CDR3 sequence (DNA): TGCGCCAGCAGCCAAGATCCAGGGGGACGGAATACGCAGTATTTT.

The V gene is TRBV6-4, the J gene TRBJ2-6, with 8 positions matching TRBD2. V dropped 7 bases and J dropped 0; count of bases not matched to a gene: 14. The CDR3 extends over 19 amino acids. Germline CDR1 is MRHNA and CDR2 is SNTAGT. The CDR3 nucleotides are TGTGCCAGCACTCCCGCGGCGATAGCGGGGACCTCTGGGGCCAACGTCCTGACTTTC. Translation gives CASTPAAIAGTSGANVLTF.

This chain uses TRBV18 with TRBJ1-3, with 8 bases identical to TRBD1. V was pared by 4 bases and J by 2 bases, with 10 bases of the junction left unmatched. Germline V CDR1 and CDR2: KGHSH, LQKENI. The CDR3 is 17 residues long. The CDR3 here is CASSLTGGSRTGNTIYF. The DNA for the CDR3 is TGTGCCAGCTCACTAACAGGGGGTAGCAGAACTGGAAACACCATATATTTT.

The chain uses TRBV6-4 and TRBJ1-1, with 8 nucleotides matching TRBD1. CDR1 and CDR2 (germline): MRHNA, SNTAGT. This CDR3 comprises 15 residues. With 2 bases clipped from V and 5 bases from J, the junction kept 7 bases outside the gene matches. The CDR3 sequence: CASSDEQGGNTEAFF. CDR3 sequence (DNA): TGTGCCAGCAGTGACGAACAGGGGGGGAATACTGAAGCTTTCTTT.

The chain combines TRBV13 with TRBJ2-7, with 10 bases aligning to TRBD2. CDR1 is PRHDT, CDR2 FYEKMQ, per germline (reference sequence). CDR3 length: 17 residues. Trimming removed 2 bases from V and 7 bases from J; junction bases left unmatched: 14. The CDR3 bases are TGTGCCAGCAGCTTACTAGCGGGGGCCGGCCCAAGTGGGGAGCAGTACTTC. Its protein is CASSLLAGAGPSGEQYF.

This clone showed up just a few times. The chain recombines TRBV7-9 with TRBJ2-1; maybe TRBD2 (5 bases). The germline CDR1 and CDR2 sequences are SEHNR and FQNEAQ (reference sequence). Trimming took 5 bases from V and 14 from J, leaving 25 bases between them. This CDR3 has 15 amino acids. CDR3 nucleotide sequence: TGTGCCAGCAGCCCGAGTCGGCGGTGGCAGAAGGGAGAGTTCTTC. It encodes CASSPSRRWQKGEFF.